This note documents a single T cell receptor beta chain sequence. The antigen it binds to is not known. Per-base quality was not reported, and no clone a single base away is much larger than it. These data come from a study of circulating and synovial CD4+ cells in juvenile arthritis (dated by TCRdb to the mid-2010s). At the level of the whole study: TCRbeta CDR3 repertoires of circulating HLA-DR+ CD4 T cells, bulk blood CD4 T cells and synovial CD4 T cells were compared within each patient. Repertoire sequencing aimed to confirm that a circulating synovial-like CD4 T cell subset was enriched in synovial clonotypes.

What the work shows at the level of the full study, not this receptor alone: Circulating pathogenic-like lymphocytes clustered with synovial T cells and shared a substantially higher fraction of CDR3 sequences with synovium than bulk blood. Because overlap with synovium was found to increase with sequencing depth, the full repertoire overlap was likely underestimated by the measured shared-clonotype fractions. CPL and bulk blood CD4 samples differed in T cell genome counts by at least an order of magnitude, so sample-size effects were addressed. Synovial and circulating pathogenic-like lymphocyte repertoires were less diverse than bulk blood CD4 repertoires, with some CPL samples as oligoclonal as synovium. No difference between circulating pathogenic-like lymphocytes and bulk blood T cells was detected by traditional Vbeta family usage analysis.

The method behind the library was the immunoSEQ multiplex PCR assay. TCRbeta CDR3 sequencing was performed as a commercial service by an external provider. The study's processing was this. The analyses used productive nucleotide sequences together with amino acid sequences obtained by in silico translation. Diversity was quantified by Renyi entropy over a range of alpha values, with sample size equalised by taking the median of 200 repeated subsamples. The distance between each pair of repertoires was calculated as one minus the Chao-modified Jaccard index, which corrects for under-sampling, and this distance was used for clustering. Frequency-weighted overlap with synovial clonotypes was computed at 200 sample sizes with 200 draws without replacement at each size, and the value at the size of the smaller sample was reported. Imported from immuneACCESS, the table was reduced by TCRdb to in-frame sequences with V and J called. These copies leave out some clones; in studies compared against another copy, an unresolved V gene accounts for under half, and the cause of the remainder is not known. V and J calls and clone size are given by that table; D and trimming were obtained from the DNA. Across this sample there are some 33,000 clones, with about 94% seen only once. Together, the top ten hold approximately 0.7% of the sample.

V ends up 2 bases short and J 5 bases short, with an unmatched junction base count of 6. The CDR3 holds 14 amino acids from the cysteine to the phenylalanine. Only the CDR3 DNA stays, 42 bases, in frame from base 1. Based on the germline V gene, the CDR1 and CDR2 sequences are SGDLS and YYNGEE. Donors of the sequenced samples were patients with active juvenile idiopathic arthritis. Sorting was carried out immediately after cells were thawed, and dead cells were excluded with Live/Dead Fixable Near-IR Stain. The clonotype originates from a human donor with juvenile idiopathic arthritis. The sequenced material came from CD4+ T cells from blood. Rearrangement joined TRBV9 to TRBJ2-5; TRBD1 matches 7 bases in the middle. Read as DNA, the sequence is TGTGCCAGCAGCGTTGACAGGGTCGCGGAGACCCAGTACTTC. This sequence encodes CASSVDRVAETQYF.